The 29 T cell receptor beta chains in this list originate from one sample, sequenced in a study of cytomegalovirus exposure and HLA in healthy donors. Vbeta (60) and Jbeta (13) primers were used in the PCR. The data were produced by immunoSEQ multiplex PCR, yet TCRdb's version contains in-frame clones alone and is incomplete. Of over 200,000 clones listed, 70% are singletons. Input material: PBMCs. The receptor source for this set is a man aged 35 to 55 in good health and CMV-seropositive.

This clone came up once. The J gene is TRBJ2-7, the V gene TRBV6-4; tentative D call: TRBD2 (6 bases). This CDR3 spans 13 amino acids. V was shortened by 7 bases and J by 0 bases, with 10 bases between the two germline ends. Per the germline V gene, CDR1 is MRHNA and CDR2 is SNTAGT. CDR3 in amino acids: CASKDGSSYEQYF. The CDR3 nucleotides read TGTGCCAGCAAGGACGGGAGCTCCTACGAGCAGTACTTC.

The genes are TRBV6-1 and TRBJ2-3, with 8 bases identical to TRBD2. This CDR3 spans 16 amino acids. The J segment lost 0 bases and the V segment lost 4 bases, leaving 6 bases of the junction unmatched. CDR1 MNHNS and CDR2 SASEGT come from the germline V gene. The DNA for the CDR3 is TGTGCCAGCAGTGCTAGACTAGCGTCTAGCACAGATACGCAGTATTTT. Translating it yields CASSARLASSTDTQYF.

The rearrangement joins TRBV9 to TRBJ1-2; the match to TRBD1 covers 9 bases. CDR1 and CDR2 from the germline V gene are SGDLS and YYNGEE. This CDR3 contains 14 residues. J lost 6 bases, V lost 0 bases, and 3 bases had no gene match. CDR3 nucleotide sequence: TGTGCCAGCAGCGTAGAACGACAGGGGGATGGCTACACCTTC. It is translated as CASSVERQGDGYTF.

This clone was seen only once. This sequence joins TRBV5-4 and TRBJ2-7; tentatively, D is TRBD1 (6 bases). The CDR3 is 14 residues long. Germline V gives CDR1 SGHNT, CDR2 YYREEE (reference sequence). V was clipped by 4 bases and J by 6 bases, with 17 bases between them. The CDR3 loop is CASSPGQGPGEQYF. The DNA of the CDR3 is TGTGCCAGCAGCCCGGGACAAGGTCCTGGCGAGCAGTACTTC.

V usage is TRBV5-4 and J usage is TRBJ1-1, with a weak D call TRBD1 (5 bases). V gave up 6 bases and J gave up 1 base, with 13 bases separating them. Germline V lookup: CDR1 SGHNT, CDR2 YYREEE (reference sequence). The CDR3 runs 14 residues. DNA for the CDR3: TGTGCCAGCAAATGGGGCCCAGAGAACACTGAAGCTTTCTTT. It is translated as CASKWGPENTEAFF.

The V gene is TRBV10-2, the J gene TRBJ2-3; 9 nucleotides line up with TRBD2. This CDR3 has 18 residues. Germline CDR1 is WSHSY and CDR2 is SAAADI. V was pared by 3 bases and J by 0 bases, with 10 bases of the junction left unmatched. The CDR3 coding sequence is TGCGCCAGCAGTGAAAGGGGTAGGGGACTAGCTAGCACAGATACGCAGTATTTT. Translated, it gives CASSERGRGLASTDTQYF.

The chain couples TRBV21-1 to TRBJ2-7; TRBD1 was called by the table and not checked on the DNA. TRBV21-1 is designated a pseudogene. The CDR3 is 15 amino acids. CDR3 in DNA: TGTGCCAGCAGCAAAGGGGGACAGGGGGTTTACGAGCAGTACTTC. It yields the protein CASSKGGQGVYEQYF.

This chain connects TRBV7-2 to TRBJ2-5; 9 bases are shared with TRBD1. CDR1 is SGHTA, CDR2 FQGNSA, per germline. Trimming took 5 bases from V and 2 from J; bases not matched to a gene: 3. The CDR3 is made up of 14 amino acids. CDR3: CASSPDRGQETQYF. In DNA, the CDR3 is TGTGCCAGCAGCCCTGACAGGGGGCAAGAGACCCAGTACTTC.

This clone was observed a single time. The chain couples TRBV2 to TRBJ2-1, with 12 positions matching TRBD2. The V and J ends lost 4 bases and 9 bases, in that order; junction bases with no gene match: 7. The germline V gene has CDR1 SNHLY and CDR2 FYNNEI. The CDR3 is 15 amino acids. CDR3 loop: CASSAASGGASEQFF. CDR3 DNA sequence: TGTGCCAGCAGTGCTGCTAGCGGGGGGGCCTCTGAGCAGTTCTTC.

This sequence joins TRBV27 and TRBJ2-2; a weak D match, TRBD1 (6 bases). Germline CDR1 reads MNHEY; CDR2 reads SMNVEV (reference sequence). The CDR3 totals 15 residues. V shed 3 bases and J shed 1 base, with 9 bases lying between them. The CDR3 protein is CASSLLGQNTGELFF. The CDR3 DNA is TGTGCCAGCAGTTTGCTGGGACAGAACACCGGGGAGCTGTTTTTT.

V is TRBV7-6 and J is TRBJ2-3, with TRBD1 matching over 9 bases. The junction had 10 bases not matched to a gene; V was cut back by 5 bases and J by 4 bases. The CDR3 length is 16 residues. CDR1 and CDR2 from the germline V gene are SGHVS and FNYEAQ. The CDR3 coding sequence is TGTGCCAGCAGCCAAACCGGGACAGGGAAACCAGATACGCAGTATTTT. This sequence encodes CASSQTGTGKPDTQYF.

The V call is TRBV25-1, the J call TRBJ1-2; no clear D. The CDR3 is 14 residues long. Trimming cost V 8 bases and J 8 bases, with 21 bases left between them. The V gene's germline CDR1 is MGHDK and CDR2 SYGVNS. The CDR3 region is CASFSSRAGGGYTF. In nucleotides, the CDR3 is TGTGCCAGCTTCTCTTCTCGGGCCGGCGGGGGCTACACCTTC.

This clone showed up just a few times. The J gene is TRBJ1-1, the V gene TRBV6-6, with TRBD1 identical over 7 bases. Germline CDR1 reads MNHNY; CDR2 reads SVGAGI (reference sequence). V gave up 3 bases and J gave up 10 bases; unmatched junction bases: 2. CDR3 length equals 11 residues. CDR3 region: CASSYAGGAFF. The CDR3 nucleotides are TGTGCCAGCAGTTATGCAGGGGGAGCTTTCTTT.

This rearrangement joins TRBV6-1 to TRBJ2-5; 9 bases match TRBD2. CDR1 and CDR2 from the germline V gene are MNHNS and SASEGT. J gave up 6 bases and V 11 bases, and 10 bases lay outside the gene matches. CDR3 length: 13 amino acids. The chain's CDR3 is CAAGGGGPKTQYF. CDR3 in DNA: TGTGCCGCCGGCGGGGGGGGCCCCAAGACCCAGTACTTC.

The chain is built from TRBV5-5 and TRBJ2-5; 7 nucleotides agree with TRBD1. The DNA matches TRBJ2-7 better at its end, which makes the J call doubtful. The CDR3 has 15 residues. Germline CDR1 is SGHKS and CDR2 is YYEKEE (reference sequence). CDR3 protein: CASSLTGASSYEQYF. The DNA of the CDR3 is TGTGCCAGCAGCTTGACAGGGGCCAGCTCCTACGAGCAGTACTTC.

The chain employs TRBV5-1 and TRBJ2-5; D not certain. This CDR3 is 14 amino acids long. Germline-derived CDR1 and CDR2 are SGHRS and YFSETQ. Trimming shortened V by 4 bases and J by 2 bases, and 12 bases separated the two germline ends. For the CDR3, the DNA is TGCGCCAGCAGCCGACTCACCGGACAAGAGACCCAGTACTTC. This encodes CASSRLTGQETQYF.

Comment on this clone: Other DNA variants within this sample encode the same CDR3. The chain uses TRBV28 and TRBJ1-1; no clear D. Per the germline V gene, CDR1 is MDHEN and CDR2 is SYDVKM. The length of the CDR3 is 12 residues. Trimming removed 5 bases at V and 10 bases at J, with 14 bases between. The CDR3 bases are TGTGCCAGCAGTAGCGCCTCACGCGTAGCTTTCTTT. Encoded protein: CASSSASRVAFF.

The chain combines TRBV5-1 with TRBJ2-2, with 8 positions matching TRBD1. V trimming: 9 bases; J trimming: 4 bases; junction bases outside the gene matches: 5. Germline CDR1 is SGHRS and CDR2 is YFSETQ. The CDR3 has 13 residues. The DNA for the CDR3 is TGCGCCACAAGGACAGGGAGCACCGGGGAGCTGTTTTTT. Amino acids: CATRTGSTGELFF. Looking up the rest from reference TRBV5-1 and TRBJ2-2 gives the full variable domain: KAGVTQTPRYLIKTRGQQVTLSCSPISGHRSVSWYQQTPGQGLQFLFEYFSETQRNKGNFPGRFSGRQFSNSRSEMNVSTLELGDSALYLCATRTGSTGELFFGEGSRLTVL.

The J gene is TRBJ2-7, the V gene TRBV6-5, with 12 bases identical to TRBD1. The CDR3 extends over 15 amino acids. V was pared by 5 bases and J by 6 bases, with 8 bases of the junction left unmatched. Germline CDR1 reads MNHEY; CDR2 reads SVGAGI. CDR3 nucleotide sequence: TGTGCCAGCAGTGGGCGAGGGACAGGGGGCTCCGAGCAGTACTTC. Translating gives CASSGRGTGGSEQYF.

This chain uses TRBV5-1 with TRBJ1-1; D might be TRBD1 (6 bases). V gave up 0 bases and J gave up 2 bases, with 14 bases separating them. From germline, CDR1 is SGHRS and CDR2 YFSETQ. This CDR3 comprises 16 residues. As DNA, the CDR3 is TGCGCCAGCAGCTTGGGCACAGGGCAACTAAACACTGAAGCTTTCTTT. As protein: CASSLGTGQLNTEAFF.

The V call is TRBV7-2, the J call TRBJ1-6; the D gene is possibly TRBD1 (5 bases). Trimming took 1 base from V and 10 from J, leaving 20 bases between them. CDR1 and CDR2 from the germline V gene are SGHTA and FQGNSA. CDR3 length: 17 amino acids. In DNA, the CDR3 is TGTGCCAGCAGCTTAGTTGGGGGGAGTATCCGGGCGTCACCCCTCCACTTT. Its translation is CASSLVGGSIRASPLHF.

This clone appeared once. The CDR3, as DNA: TGTGCCAGCAGTTTTTCAGGGCCCACTGAAGCTTTCTTT. Translated: CASSFSGPTEAFF. The V call is TRBV27, the J call TRBJ1-1; D is perhaps TRBD1 (5 bases). CDR3 size: 13 residues. CDR1 and CDR2 (germline): MNHEY, SMNVEV (reference sequence). V gave up 3 bases and J gave up 4 bases, with 9 bases separating them.

This rearrangement joins TRBV5-1 to TRBJ2-2; TRBD1 matches 9 bases. Per germline, CDR1 SGHRS and CDR2 YFSETQ. The CDR3 spans 16 residues. Germline trimming cut 4 bases from V and 7 bases from J; bases unmatched to any gene: 11. The CDR3 here is CASSTGGTGSIGELFF. The CDR3 region has the DNA TGCGCCAGCAGCACGGGCGGGACAGGGTCAATCGGGGAGCTGTTTTTT.

Of note for this clone: Other DNA sequences in this specimen translate into the identical CDR3. This chain joins TRBV4-1 and TRBJ2-7, with TRBD1 matching over 9 bases. The CDR3 is made up of 13 amino acids. Germline V CDR1 and CDR2: MGHRA, YSYEKL. The V and J ends lost 4 bases and 3 bases, in that order; junction bases with no gene match: 1. The CDR3 coding sequence is TGCGCCAGCAGCCCGGACAGGGGCTACGAGCAGTACTTC. Translation gives CASSPDRGYEQYF.

This clone was picked up one time. One end of the junction does not line up with germline, which may come from a read error. This chain links TRBV7-9 with TRBJ1-1; D possibly corresponds to TRBD1 (6 bases). The V gene's germline CDR1 is SEHNR and CDR2 FQNEAQ (reference sequence). There are 16 residues in the CDR3. The CDR3 reads CSSIPGTQGRDTEAFF. In nucleotides, the CDR3 is TGTTCCAGCATCCCTGGGACACAGGGCCGGGACACTGAAGCTTTCTTT.

This chain connects TRBV18 to TRBJ2-7; 8 bases fit TRBD1. V was pared by 5 bases and J by 3 bases, with 12 bases of the junction left unmatched. The CDR3 has 16 residues. Germline assignment: CDR1 KGHSH and CDR2 LQKENI. The CDR3 region is CASSEETGTGYYEQYF. CDR3 DNA: TGTGCCAGCTCAGAAGAAACCGGGACAGGCTACTACGAGCAGTACTTC.

The table lists this clone with a few counts. The chain is built from TRBV7-9 and TRBJ2-5; 10 bases are a match to TRBD2. The CDR3 runs to 14 residues. V lost 5 bases, J lost 5 bases, and 5 bases stayed unmatched. In germline, CDR1 is SEHNR, CDR2 FQNEAQ (reference sequence). CDR3 nucleotide sequence: TGTGCCAGCAGCCAGCGGGGGGGCCAGGAGACCCAGTACTTC. Its protein product is CASSQRGGQETQYF.

Regarding this clone: Distinct nucleotide sequences in the sample also encode this CDR3. The V gene is TRBV28, the J gene TRBJ1-2; TRBD1 matches 7 bases. The CDR3 is 12 amino acids. V shed 6 bases, J shed 5 bases, and the junction held 3 bases outside the gene matches. Looked up from germline, CDR1 is MDHEN and CDR2 is SYDVKM. In DNA, the CDR3 is TGTGCCAGCAGCTCAGGGGGGTATGGCTACACCTTC. Its translation: CASSSGGYGYTF.

V gene TRBV5-1 combines with J gene TRBJ2-5; TRBD1 agrees at 10 bases. Gene TRBJ2-7 matches the end of the DNA better, so the J call may be wrong. The CDR3 has 15 amino acids. The germline CDR1 and CDR2 sequences are SGHRS and YFSETQ. In DNA form, the CDR3 reads TGCGCCAGCAGCTTTACGGGACAGGGGATCTACGAGCAGTACTTC. This gives the protein CASSFTGQGIYEQYF.